The clone carrying this T cell receptor (beta chain) occurred a few times. What it binds is unknown. These data come from a study of shared clonotypes between healthy human individuals. General observations from the study: Blood was the sole source, and tissue repertoires probably differ. The authors expected sequencing depth to affect clonotype sharing among donors.

Deep was the level at which the assay was run. The authors split each subset's genomic DNA evenly across several immunoSEQ plates. Sequencing was performed with immunoSEQ multiplex PCR; in TCRdb, only in-frame clones are kept and a portion is missing. The sample lists about 1.1 million clones; around 77% were seen once. V lost 3 bases to trimming and J lost 5 bases; unmatched junction nucleotides: 7. The V gene's germline CDR1 is SGDLS and CDR2 YYNGEE. The length of the CDR3 is 15 residues. This receptor was taken from a man younger than 30 in good health. Some clones in this sample may be carry-over from other donors' samples. The chain has TRBV9 and TRBJ2-2, with 7 bases matching TRBD1. The material sequenced was memory CD4+ T cells from PBMCs. The subset was: CD45RA-negative fraction. The CDR3 is CASSADRAGTGELFF. Here the CDR3 DNA reads TGTGCCAGCAGCGCCGACAGGGCGGGTACCGGGGAGCTGTTTTTT.